The following is a TCR beta chain sequence with its context. The V gene end was trimmed by 5 bases and the J gene end by 1 base; junction bases not matched to a gene: 15. This CDR3 has 18 residues. Germline V gene data show CDR1 as DFQATT and CDR2 as SNEGSKA (reference sequence). This sample stems from a study of blood T cells in healthy people across ages. Next came a second PCR, run for about 6 to 12 cycles, which used a sample-barcoded 5' primer along with a J-beta primer mix. TCRdb analysed the 5' RACE reads with MiXCR anew, one entry per CDR3 protein. This sample has roughly 1.6 million distinct CDR3 sequences; around 36% occur once, and the top ten carry approximately 11%.

This receptor was obtained from a woman in her twenties or thirties in good health. The sample comprised blood. This chain links TRBV20-1 with TRBJ2-3; 10 bases are a match to TRBD2. This chain's CDR3 is CSAGGSGGPLSGTDTQYF. The CDR3 bases are TGCAGTGCTGGGGGTAGCGGGGGGCCACTATCAGGCACAGATACGCAGTATTTT.